This TCR beta chain was captured in a study of tumor-infiltrating lymphocytes in primary liver carcinoma. Study-level information: The study obtained roughly 3.65 to 7.5 million productive TCRbeta reads per sample, similar across tissue types. Findings and limits, study-wide: Blood had a significantly lower top-250-clone fraction than tumors did (p = 0.039).

The template, 500 ng total RNA, yielded TCR beta cDNA made with a constant-region primer. Slightly modified ARM-PCR, run as three nested multiplex PCR rounds, produced the TCR beta libraries. TRBV1-TRBV30 forward primers paired with a C-beta reverse primer drove the first two PCR rounds, about 10 cycles each. MiXCR, applied by TCRdb to the multiplex PCR reads, yields one record per CDR3 protein. The data show some 320,000 distinct CDR3 sequences, about 60% seen once. This clonotype occurred many times. The antigen remains unidentified. The germline V gene encodes CDR1 MNHNS and CDR2 SASEGT. This CDR3 comprises 13 residues. V lost 4 bases to trimming and J lost 5 bases; unmatched junction nucleotides: 4. In addition to blood RNA drawn from unsorted whole blood, germline DNA was extracted.

The chain links TRBV6-1 to TRBJ2-7; TRBD1 matches 8 bases. This clonotype was obtained from a man between 35 and 55 years old with primary liver carcinoma and hepatitis B virus infection. The sequenced sample was peripheral blood. CDR3: CASSGQGADEQYF. The CDR3 DNA sequence: TGTGCCAGCAGTGGGCAGGGGGCGGACGAGCAGTACTTC.